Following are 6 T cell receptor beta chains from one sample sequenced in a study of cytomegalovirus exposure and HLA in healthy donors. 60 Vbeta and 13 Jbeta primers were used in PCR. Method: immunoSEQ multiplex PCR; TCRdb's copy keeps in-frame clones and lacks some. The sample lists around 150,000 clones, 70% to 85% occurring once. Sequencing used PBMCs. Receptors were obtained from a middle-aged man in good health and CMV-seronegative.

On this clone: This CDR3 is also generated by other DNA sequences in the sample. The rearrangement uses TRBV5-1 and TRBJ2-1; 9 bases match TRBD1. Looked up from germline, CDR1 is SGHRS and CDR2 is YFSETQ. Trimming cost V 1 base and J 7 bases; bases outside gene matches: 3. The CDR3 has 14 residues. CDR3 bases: TGCGCCAGCAGCTTGACAGGGGGCTATAATGAGCAGTTCTTC. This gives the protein CASSLTGGYNEQFF.

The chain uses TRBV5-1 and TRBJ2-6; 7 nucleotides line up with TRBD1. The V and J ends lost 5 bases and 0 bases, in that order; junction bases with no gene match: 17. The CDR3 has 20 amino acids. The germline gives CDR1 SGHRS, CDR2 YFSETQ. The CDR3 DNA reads TGCGCCAGCAGTAGCGCAGGGCCGGGACAGCTCTCCTCTGGGGCCAACGTCCTGACTTTC. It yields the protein CASSSAGPGQLSSGANVLTF.

CDR3 nucleotides: TGCGCCAGCAGCCAAGTGGGTGGAGCGGGGACAGATACGCAGTATTTT. This gives the protein CASSQVGGAGTDTQYF. The gene calls are TRBV4-1 and TRBJ2-3; 7 nucleotides match TRBD2. The germline gives CDR1 MGHRA, CDR2 YSYEKL. The V gene end was trimmed by 1 base and the J gene end by 3 bases; junction bases not matched to a gene: 7. This CDR3 contains 16 residues.

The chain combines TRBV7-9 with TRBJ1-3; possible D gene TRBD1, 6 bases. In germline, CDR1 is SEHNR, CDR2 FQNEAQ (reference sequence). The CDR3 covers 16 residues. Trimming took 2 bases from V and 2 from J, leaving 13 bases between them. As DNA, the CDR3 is TGTGCCAGCAGCTTATCATCAGGGGCCGCTGGAAACACCATATATTTT. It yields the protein CASSLSSGAAGNTIYF. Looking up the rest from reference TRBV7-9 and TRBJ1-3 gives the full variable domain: DTGVSQNPRHKITKRGQNVTFRCDPISEHNRLYWYRQTLGQGPEFLTYFQNEAQLEKSRLLSDRFSAERPKGSFSTLEIQRTEQGDSAMYLCASSLSSGAAGNTIYFGEGSWLTVV.

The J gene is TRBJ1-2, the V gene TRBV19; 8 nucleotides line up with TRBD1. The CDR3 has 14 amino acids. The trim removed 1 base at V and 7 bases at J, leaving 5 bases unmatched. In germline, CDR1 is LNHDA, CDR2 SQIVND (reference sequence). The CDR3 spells CASSIVETGVGYTF. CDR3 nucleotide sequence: TGTGCCAGTAGTATAGTGGAGACAGGGGTTGGCTACACCTTC. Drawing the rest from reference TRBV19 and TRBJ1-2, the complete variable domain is DGGITQSPKYLFRKEGQNVTLSCEQNLNHDAMYWYRQDPGQGLRLIYYSQIVNDFQKGDIAEGYSVSREKKESFPLTVTSAQKNPTAFYLCASSIVETGVGYTFGSGTRLTVV.

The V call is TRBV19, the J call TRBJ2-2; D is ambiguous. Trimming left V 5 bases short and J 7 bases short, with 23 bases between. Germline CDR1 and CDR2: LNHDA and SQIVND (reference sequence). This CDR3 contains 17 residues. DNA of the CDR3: TGTGCCAGTAGTTCCAAGGAGCTGATCGTATCGGGCGGGGAGCTGTTTTTT. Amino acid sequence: CASSSKELIVSGGELFF.